Listed here are 30 T cell receptor beta chains from one sample, sequenced in a study of immune heterogeneity within non-small cell lung tumors. CDR3 of TCR beta was amplified by multiplex PCR that used 32 V and 13 J primers. TCRdb used MiXCR to reprocess the multiplex PCR reads, holding one entry per CDR3 protein. The table records 20,000 to 25,000 distinct CDR3 sequences, 27% of them present only once. Bulk tumor genomic DNA (approximately 640 ng per sample) served as template. Several biopsies per primary tumor were taken during surgery, spaced as far apart as possible. The study enrolled patients with untreated, newly diagnosed non-small cell lung cancer who underwent curative surgery. Source material: lung tumor tissue. These receptors were collected from a man aged 35 to 55 with non-small cell lung cancer.

Concerning this clonotype: A single base separates this from a much larger clone, so it may be a read error. The CDR3 does not end in the conserved phenylalanine or tryptophan, so this is likely a read error. The chain employs TRBV19 and TRBJ2-7; 9 bases line up with TRBD1. This CDR3 comprises 14 residues. V lost 6 bases and J lost 7; bases outside the gene matches: 10. Germline CDR1 and CDR2: LNHDA and SQIVND (reference sequence). The chain's CDR3 is CASRAGQGSGEQYY. The CDR3 DNA sequence: TGTGCCAGTAGAGCGGGACAGGGATCTGGTGAGCAGTACTAC.

This clonotype was detected a few times. The chain couples TRBV5-5 to TRBJ2-3, with 9 bases matching TRBD1. The trim removed 5 bases at V and 2 bases at J, leaving 12 bases unmatched. CDR1 SGHKS and CDR2 YYEKEE come from the germline V gene (reference sequence). The CDR3 runs 17 residues. The CDR3 nucleotides read TGTGCCAGCAGTTCTCTCCCGGGACAGGGCAACACAGATACGCAGTATTTT. The encoded protein is CASSSLPGQGNTDTQYF.

As to this clonotype: It may be a read error: a sequence one base away is much more abundant. The J gene is TRBJ2-1, the V gene TRBV20-1; D uncertain. CDR3 length: 12 amino acids. In germline, CDR1 is DFQATT, CDR2 SNEGSKA (reference sequence). V lost 3 bases and J lost 7, with 10 bases in between. CDR3 sequence reads: CSASGLKNEQFF. The CDR3 DNA reads as TGCAGTGCTAGCGGGCTAAAGAATGAGCAGTTCTTC.

The chain couples TRBV10-1 to TRBJ2-4; D is unclear. The CDR3 runs 11 residues. Trimming shortened V by 8 bases and J by 10 bases, and 12 bases separated the two germline ends. The germline CDR1 and CDR2 sequences are WNHNN and SYGVQD (reference sequence). CDR3 region: CASLPPKIQYF. CDR3 nucleotides: TGCGCCAGCCTCCCCCCCAAAATTCAGTACTTC.

This clonotype has more than one count but fewer than ten. The J gene is TRBJ2-1, the V gene TRBV18; 8 bases fit TRBD2. The junction had 9 bases not matched to a gene; V was cut back by 6 bases and J by 5 bases. CDR3 length: 15 amino acids. The V gene's germline CDR1 is KGHSH and CDR2 LQKENI. The CDR3 sequence is CASSRERELHNEQFF. DNA for the CDR3: TGTGCCAGCTCGAGAGAGCGGGAGCTTCACAATGAGCAGTTCTTC.

This clonotype has a handful of counts. The chain is built from TRBV9 and TRBJ2-2; no reliable D call. Trimming shortened V by 0 bases and J by 3 bases, and 6 bases separated the two germline ends. CDR1 is SGDLS and CDR2 is YYNGEE in the germline V gene. This CDR3 contains 14 residues. In DNA, the CDR3 is TGTGCCAGCAGCGTAGATCAACACACCGGGGAGCTGTTTTTT. Protein: CASSVDQHTGELFF.

In the case of this clonotype: A much larger clone is a single base away; this may be a read error. The V call is TRBV7-9, the J call TRBJ2-3, with unresolved D. The CDR3 runs 12 residues. CDR1 is SEHNR and CDR2 is FQNEAQ in the germline V gene (reference sequence). CDR3 nucleotides: TGTGCCAGCAGTTCCTTCACATATACGCAGTATTTT. Translation gives CASSSFTYTQYF.

As regards this clonotype: A much larger clone lies one base from this, so it may be a read error. V and J are TRBV6-2 or TRBV6-3 and TRBJ2-7; D is possibly TRBD2 (6 bases). CDR3 length: 12 amino acids. V lost 4 bases, J lost 11 bases, and 15 bases lay in between. Germline assignment: CDR1 MNHEY and CDR2 SVGEGT. CDR3 bases: TGTGCCAGCAGTTTGGGACTCCCAGCTGAGTACTTC. Translation: CASSLGLPAEYF.

V gene TRBV29-1 combines with J gene TRBJ2-3; D is unresolved. Trimming left V 2 bases short and J 7 bases short, with 10 bases between. Germline-derived CDR1 and CDR2 are SQVTM and ANQGSEA. The CDR3 has 12 amino acids. The CDR3 DNA sequence: TGCAGCGTTGAACACGACACGAATACGCAGTATTTT. Amino acids: CSVEHDTNTQYF.

Comment on this clonotype: This could be a read error, since a much larger clone is one nucleotide away. The V call is TRBV20-1, the J call TRBJ1-3; 7 bases are a match to TRBD1. Germline-derived CDR1 and CDR2 are DFQATT and SNEGSKA (reference sequence). V lost 7 bases and J lost 0; bases outside the gene matches: 9. The CDR3 totals 15 residues. CDR3 region: CSVPSGQFSGNTIYF. The CDR3 DNA is TGCAGTGTTCCCTCGGGACAGTTCTCTGGAAACACCATATATTTT.

The V and J genes are TRBV7-6 and TRBJ2-7; the match to TRBD2 covers 13 bases. Germline loops: CDR1 SGHVS, CDR2 FNYEAQ. The trim removed 3 bases at V and 7 bases at J, leaving 9 bases unmatched. This CDR3 is built from 16 residues. The CDR3: CASSLGLAGLNYEQYF. In DNA form, the CDR3 reads TGTGCCAGCAGCTTGGGACTAGCGGGGCTCAACTATGAGCAGTACTTC.

This clonotype has just a few counts. The gene calls are TRBV20-1 and TRBJ2-3; 10 nucleotides match TRBD1. Unmatched junction bases numbered 7, after V lost 6 bases and J lost 1 base. This CDR3 has 15 residues. From germline, CDR1 is DFQATT and CDR2 SNEGSKA (reference sequence). CDR3 in amino acids: CSALSGTGGTDTQYF. The CDR3, as DNA: TGCAGTGCCCTATCCGGGACAGGGGGCACAGATACGCAGTATTTT.

This clonotype was picked up a small number of times. The V call is TRBV20-1, the J call TRBJ2-3; D might be TRBD2 (6 bases). V was pared by 0 bases and J by 2 bases, with 15 bases between. This CDR3 has 16 residues. Germline V gives CDR1 DFQATT, CDR2 SNEGSKA (reference sequence). The CDR3 spells CSARDPPGVYTDTQYF. The DNA of the CDR3 is TGCAGTGCTAGAGATCCGCCGGGGGTATACACAGATACGCAGTATTTT.

This clonotype came up many times. CDR3 DNA: TGTGCCAGTAGTACCGAGGTTCTCGGCTACACCTTC. Residues: CASSTEVLGYTF. This sequence joins TRBV19 and TRBJ1-2; D is uncertain. The CDR3 covers 12 residues. V was clipped by 4 bases and J by 8 bases, with 11 bases between them. The V gene's germline CDR1 is LNHDA and CDR2 SQIVND (reference sequence).

This chain links TRBV19 with TRBJ1-4, with a tentative D call TRBD1 (6 bases). V was shortened by 2 bases and J by 0 bases, with 10 bases between the two germline ends. The CDR3 has 16 amino acids. In germline, CDR1 is LNHDA, CDR2 SQIVND (reference sequence). The CDR3 sequence is CASSIMGAATNEKLFF. The CDR3 DNA sequence: TGTGCCAGTAGTATAATGGGGGCAGCAACTAATGAAAAACTGTTTTTT.

V gene TRBV30 combines with J gene TRBJ2-6, with 7 bases aligning to TRBD2. The CDR3 spans 19 residues. Germline CDR1 is GTSNPN and CDR2 is SVGIG (reference sequence). J lost 2 bases, V lost 0 bases, and 13 bases had no gene match. Here the CDR3 reads CAWSVRSSGIPTGANVLTF. The CDR3 DNA sequence: TGTGCCTGGAGTGTAAGGTCCAGCGGGATCCCAACTGGGGCCAACGTCCTGACTTTC.

The chain combines TRBV7-6 with TRBJ2-2, with 7 bases that match TRBD2. Germline V CDR1 and CDR2: SGHVS, FNYEAQ. J gave up 4 bases and V 3 bases, and 5 bases lay outside the gene matches. The CDR3 contains 15 residues. In nucleotides, the CDR3 is TGTGCCAGCAGCTTGGCGGGAGCGAGCACCGGGGAGCTGTTTTTT. This encodes CASSLAGASTGELFF.

Here the CDR3 DNA reads TGCAGTGCTATTGGGCGGAAACACACCGGGGAGCTGTTTTTT. It is translated as CSAIGRKHTGELFF. V and J are TRBV20-1 and TRBJ2-2; the D is unclear. V lost 4 bases to trimming and J lost 3 bases, with 12 bases between them. Per the germline V gene, CDR1 is DFQATT and CDR2 is SNEGSKA (reference sequence). This CDR3 spans 14 amino acids.

Points on this clonotype: A read error may be the cause here, since a much bigger clone is one base away. The chain couples TRBV12-3 or TRBV12-4 to TRBJ1-2; D call uncertain. V was trimmed by 5 bases and J by 12 bases, leaving 25 bases between them. CDR3 size: 15 residues. CDR3 amino acids: CASSTRKGGTLGNTF. The DNA for the CDR3 is TGTGCCAGCAGTACCCGGAAAGGAGGCACTTTGGGGAACACCTTC.

This clonotype has only a few counts. The chain links TRBV4-2 to TRBJ2-2; possibly TRBD1 for D (5 bases). Looked up from germline, CDR1 is LGHNA and CDR2 is YNFKEQ. The CDR3 is 15 residues long. V was trimmed by 6 bases and J by 5 bases, leaving 16 bases between them. For the CDR3, the DNA is TGTGCCAGCAGTCCCCCGACAGTAACAACCGGGGAGCTGTTTTTT. Its protein product is CASSPPTVTTGELFF.

This clonotype was detected ten times or more. V is TRBV6-1 and J is TRBJ2-5; the D gene is possibly TRBD1 (6 bases). This CDR3 region has 13 residues. Germline CDR1 MNHNS, CDR2 SASEGT. The CDR3: CASSGHRPETQYF. The DNA for the CDR3 is TGTGCAAGCTCGGGACACCGCCCCGAGACCCAGTACTTC.

This clonotype was detected a few times. V and J are TRBV7-2 and TRBJ1-5, with 10 positions matching TRBD1. CDR3 length: 15 amino acids. CDR1 and CDR2 from the germline V gene are SGHTA and FQGNSA. V lost 5 bases and J lost 7; bases outside the gene matches: 8. CDR3 sequence reads: CASSPSTGGRQPQHF. The CDR3 DNA reads as TGTGCCAGCAGCCCGTCGACAGGGGGCCGGCAGCCCCAGCATTTT.

This clonotype was seen repeatedly, ten times or more. The chain carries TRBV2 and TRBJ2-5; D is undetermined. This CDR3 spans 13 amino acids. Per the germline V gene, CDR1 is SNHLY and CDR2 is FYNNEI. The V end lost 6 bases, the J end lost 5 bases, and 13 bases lay between the germline ends. CDR3: CASRGTGRETQYF. In DNA form, the CDR3 reads TGTGCCAGCAGGGGAACGGGTAGGGAGACCCAGTACTTC.

Details on this clonotype: This may arise from a read error, as a much more abundant clone is one base away. This chain uses TRBV24-1 with TRBJ2-3; 7 bases align to TRBD2. CDR1 is KGHDR, CDR2 SFDVKD, per germline. CDR3 size: 14 residues. The CDR3 reads CATSGLADTDTRYF. CDR3 nucleotides: TGTGCCACCAGTGGCCTAGCGGACACAGATACGCGGTATTTT.

This clonotype was picked up many times. The chain links TRBV29-1 to TRBJ2-7; no firm D call. The V end lost 3 bases, the J end lost 2 bases, and 11 bases lay between the germline ends. The germline V gene has CDR1 SQVTM and CDR2 ANQGSEA. The CDR3 runs to 13 residues. CDR3: CSVEGNGPYEQYF. DNA for the CDR3: TGCAGCGTTGAGGGCAACGGCCCCTACGAGCAGTACTTC.

The V and J genes are TRBV18 and TRBJ1-2, with 7 bases identical to TRBD1. The CDR3 is 16 amino acids. Germline-derived CDR1 and CDR2 are KGHSH and LQKENI. The V gene end was trimmed by 0 bases and the J gene end by 5 bases; junction bases not matched to a gene: 9. CDR3 loop: CASSPPVQGSRYGYTF. CDR3 coding DNA: TGTGCCAGCTCACCACCAGTACAGGGGTCTCGGTATGGCTACACCTTC.

DNA for the CDR3: TGTGCCAGCAGCTTCCCCCCCAGGGTTAAGAACACTGAAGCTTTCTTT. The encoded protein is CASSFPPRVKNTEAFF. This sequence joins TRBV7-8 and TRBJ1-1; perhaps TRBD1 as D (5 bases). The length of the CDR3 is 16 residues. The germline V gene has CDR1 SGHVS and CDR2 FQNEAQ. Trimming took off 3 bases at V and 1 base at J, with 15 bases between the two ends.

This clonotype is medium-sized in the sample. The chain has TRBV10-2 and TRBJ2-7, with unresolved D. The CDR3 runs 14 residues. Germline-derived CDR1 and CDR2 are WSHSY and SAAADI. Trimming cost V 5 bases and J 0 bases, with 11 bases left between them. CDR3: CASSPQGHSYEQYF. For the CDR3, the DNA is TGCGCCAGCAGTCCGCAAGGGCACTCCTACGAGCAGTACTTC.

As concerns this clonotype: This may come from a read error, since a much larger clone is one base off. V gene TRBV24-1 combines with J gene TRBJ2-2, with TRBD2 identical over 12 bases. Germline V gene data show CDR1 as KGHDR and CDR2 as SFDVKD. This CDR3 has 16 amino acids. The CDR3 loop reads CATSDFSTSGSGELSF. The CDR3 DNA follows: TGTGCCACCAGTGATTTTTCGACTAGCGGGAGTGGGGAGCTGTCTTTT.

Details on this clonotype: Being one base from a much bigger clone, this may be a read error. The chain carries TRBV5-1 and TRBJ1-3; possible D gene TRBD1, 5 bases. Per the germline V gene, CDR1 is SGHRS and CDR2 is YFSETQ. The CDR3 extends over 13 amino acids. The CDR3 here is CASSLGGGSTIYF. CDR3 coding DNA: TGCGCCAGCAGCCTTGGGGGTGGAAGCACCATATATTTT. The entire variable domain, with the rest obtained from reference TRBV5-1 and TRBJ1-3, is as follows: KAGVTQTPRYLIKTRGQQVTLSCSPISGHRSVSWYQQTPGQGLQFLFEYFSETQRNKGNFPGRFSGRQFSNSRSEMNVSTLELGDSALYLCASSLGGGSTIYFGEGSWLTVV.